Each of the 3 T cell receptor beta chains below was sequenced from the same sample in a study of blood T cell repertoires in COVID-19. The method was immunoSEQ multiplex PCR; TCRdb's version includes in-frame clones alone and lacks a portion of them. The sample consists of approximately 150,000 clones, roughly three quarters of them appearing once. The sample comprised peripheral blood. Source of these receptors: a man in his fifties with active or convalescent COVID-19.

V usage is TRBV28 and J usage is TRBJ2-1; 9 bases map to TRBD1. The V segment lost 4 bases and the J segment 8 bases; nucleotides outside the gene matches: 12. Germline loops: CDR1 MDHEN, CDR2 SYDVKM. The CDR3 is 16 amino acids. The CDR3 loop reads CASSSPRTGVNYEQFF. Here the CDR3 DNA reads TGTGCCAGCAGTTCGCCAAGGACAGGGGTAAATTATGAGCAGTTCTTC.

Worth noting for this clone: The sample holds other DNA sequences that translate to the same CDR3. V usage is TRBV7-3 and J usage is TRBJ2-7; no definite D call. V lost 2 bases, J lost 4 bases, and 12 bases lay in between. Germline-derived CDR1 and CDR2 are SGHTA and FQGTGA. CDR3 size: 14 residues. The CDR3 loop reads CASSLGPTSYEQYF. The DNA of the CDR3 is TGTGCCAGCAGCTTAGGGCCAACATCTTACGAGCAGTACTTC.

The rearrangement links TRBV18 to TRBJ2-7, with D possibly TRBD1 on 6 matching bases. V gave up 3 bases and J gave up 4 bases, with 13 bases separating them. The germline gives CDR1 KGHSH, CDR2 LQKENI. The CDR3 covers 14 residues. In nucleotides, the CDR3 is TGTGCCAGCTCACCGGAGACAGGTAGATACGAGCAGTACTTC. Its protein product is CASSPETGRYEQYF.